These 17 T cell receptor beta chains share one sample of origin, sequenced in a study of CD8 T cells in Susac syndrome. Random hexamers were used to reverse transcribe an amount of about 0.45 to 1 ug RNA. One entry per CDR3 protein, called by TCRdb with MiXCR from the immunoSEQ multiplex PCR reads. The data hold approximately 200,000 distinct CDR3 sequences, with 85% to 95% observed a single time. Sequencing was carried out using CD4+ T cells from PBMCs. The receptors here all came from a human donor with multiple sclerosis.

The CDR3 reads CASSYSGNKGEQYV. The DNA for the CDR3 is TGTGCCAGCAGTTACTCGGGGAACAAGGGCGAGCAGTACGTC. The chain links TRBV6-5 to TRBJ2-7; D is uncertain. The germline CDR1 and CDR2 sequences are MNHEY and SVGAGI. CDR3 size: 14 residues. V was clipped by 0 bases and J by 6 bases, with 12 bases between them.

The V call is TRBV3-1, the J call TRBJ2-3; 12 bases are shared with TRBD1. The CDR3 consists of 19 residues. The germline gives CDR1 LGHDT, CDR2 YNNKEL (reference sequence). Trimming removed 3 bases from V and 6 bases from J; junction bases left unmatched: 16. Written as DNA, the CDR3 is TGTGCCAGCAGCCATCATCCCCCTTCCGGGACAGGGGGCTGGGATACGCAGTATTTT. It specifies CASSHHPPSGTGGWDTQYF.

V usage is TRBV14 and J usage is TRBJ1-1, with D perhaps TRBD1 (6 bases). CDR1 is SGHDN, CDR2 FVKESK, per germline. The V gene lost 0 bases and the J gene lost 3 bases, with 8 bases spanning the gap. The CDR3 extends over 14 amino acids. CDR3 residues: CASSQEGGHTEAFF. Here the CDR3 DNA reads TGTGCCAGCAGCCAAGAAGGGGGACACACTGAAGCTTTCTTT.

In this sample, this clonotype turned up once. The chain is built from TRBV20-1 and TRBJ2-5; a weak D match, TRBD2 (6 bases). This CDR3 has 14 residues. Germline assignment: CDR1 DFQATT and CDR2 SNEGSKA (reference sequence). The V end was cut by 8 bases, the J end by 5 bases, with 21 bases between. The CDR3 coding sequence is TGCAGTCCCCGACCGGCAAACGGAGGGGAGACCCAGTACTTC. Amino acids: CSPRPANGGETQYF.

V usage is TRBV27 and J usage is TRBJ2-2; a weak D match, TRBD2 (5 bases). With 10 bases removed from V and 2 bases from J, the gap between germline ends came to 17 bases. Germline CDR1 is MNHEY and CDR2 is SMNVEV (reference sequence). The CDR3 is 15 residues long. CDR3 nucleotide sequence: TGTGCCACCAACCCGGTCGGGGTCAACACCGGGGAGCTGTTTTTT. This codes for CATNPVGVNTGELFF.

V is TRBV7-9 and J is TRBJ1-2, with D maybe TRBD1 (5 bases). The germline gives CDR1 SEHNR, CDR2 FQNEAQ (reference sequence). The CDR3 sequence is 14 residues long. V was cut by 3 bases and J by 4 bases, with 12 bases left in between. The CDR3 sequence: CASSFHGAIYGYTF. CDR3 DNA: TGTGCCAGCAGCTTCCATGGGGCTATCTATGGCTACACCTTC.

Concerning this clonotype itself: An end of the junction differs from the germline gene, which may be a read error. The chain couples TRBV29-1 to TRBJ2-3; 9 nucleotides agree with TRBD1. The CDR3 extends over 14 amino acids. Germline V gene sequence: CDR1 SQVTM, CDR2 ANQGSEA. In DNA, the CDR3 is TGCAGCGTGGGCCCTACAGGGGGCACCGATACGCAGTATTTT. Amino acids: CSVGPTGGTDTQYF.

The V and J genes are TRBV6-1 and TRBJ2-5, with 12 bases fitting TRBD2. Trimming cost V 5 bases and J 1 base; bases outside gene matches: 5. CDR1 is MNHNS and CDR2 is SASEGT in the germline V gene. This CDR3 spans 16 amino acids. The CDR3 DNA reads TGTGCCAGCAGTCGGACTAGCGGGGCGCTCCAAGAGACCCAGTACTTC. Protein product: CASSRTSGALQETQYF.

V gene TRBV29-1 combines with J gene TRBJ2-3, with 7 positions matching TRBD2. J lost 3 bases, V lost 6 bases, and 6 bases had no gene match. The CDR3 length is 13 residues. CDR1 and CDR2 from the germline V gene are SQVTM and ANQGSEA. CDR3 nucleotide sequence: TGCAGCGTCCGTCGGGGGGTGACAGATACGCAGTATTTT. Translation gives CSVRRGVTDTQYF.

DNA of the CDR3: TGCAGCGTTGCCGGGACCGAGGAGACTGAAGCTTTCTTT. This encodes CSVAGTEETEAFF. The genes are TRBV29-1 and TRBJ1-1, with D tentatively TRBD1 (5 bases). This CDR3 has 13 residues. Trimming removed 4 bases from V and 5 bases from J, with 14 bases in between. Per germline, CDR1 SQVTM and CDR2 ANQGSEA. The variable domain in full, with the rest retrieved from reference TRBV29-1 and TRBJ1-1, is SAVISQKPSRDICQRGTSLTIQCQVDSQVTMMFWYRQQPGQSLTLIATANQGSEATYESGFVIDKFPISRPNLTFSTLTVSNMSPEDSSIYLCSVAGTEETEAFFGQGTRLTVV.

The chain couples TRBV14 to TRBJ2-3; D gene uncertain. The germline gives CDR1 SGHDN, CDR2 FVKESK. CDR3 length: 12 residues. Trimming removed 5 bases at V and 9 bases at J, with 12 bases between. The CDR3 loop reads CASSTSMATQYF. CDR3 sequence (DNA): TGTGCCAGCAGCACCTCGATGGCCACGCAGTATTTT. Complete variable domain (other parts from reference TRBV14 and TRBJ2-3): EAGVTQFPSHSVIEKGQTVTLRCDPISGHDNLYWYRRVMGKEIKFLLHFVKESKQDESGMPNNRFLAERTGGTYSTLKVQPAELEDSGVYFCASSTSMATQYFGPGTRLTVL.

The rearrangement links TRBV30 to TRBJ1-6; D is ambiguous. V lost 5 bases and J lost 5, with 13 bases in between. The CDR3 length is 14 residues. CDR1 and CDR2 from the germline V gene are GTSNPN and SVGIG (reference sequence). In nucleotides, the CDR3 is TGTGCCTGGGTTCAGGAGGCCCATAATTCACCCCTCCACTTT. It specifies CAWVQEAHNSPLHF.

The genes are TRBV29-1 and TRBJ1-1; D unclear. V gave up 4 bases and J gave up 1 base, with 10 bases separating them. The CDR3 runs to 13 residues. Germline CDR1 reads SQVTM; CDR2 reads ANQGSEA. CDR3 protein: CSVGGPRNTEAFF. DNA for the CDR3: TGCAGCGTTGGGGGTCCGAGGAACACTGAAGCTTTCTTT. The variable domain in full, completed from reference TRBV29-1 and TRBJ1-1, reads SAVISQKPSRDICQRGTSLTIQCQVDSQVTMMFWYRQQPGQSLTLIATANQGSEATYESGFVIDKFPISRPNLTFSTLTVSNMSPEDSSIYLCSVGGPRNTEAFFGQGTRLTVV.

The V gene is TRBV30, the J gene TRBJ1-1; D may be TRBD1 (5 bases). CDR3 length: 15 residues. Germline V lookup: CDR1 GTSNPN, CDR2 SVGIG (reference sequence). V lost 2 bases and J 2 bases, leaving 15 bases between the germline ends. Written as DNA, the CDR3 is TGTGCCTGGAGTCCACCGGGACCGAGAAACACTGAAGCTTTCTTT. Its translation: CAWSPPGPRNTEAFF. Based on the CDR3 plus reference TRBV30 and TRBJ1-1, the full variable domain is SQTIHQWPATLVQPVGSPLSLECTVEGTSNPNLYWYRQAAGRGLQLLFYSVGIGQISSEVPQNLSASRPQDRQFILSSKKLLLSDSGFYLCAWSPPGPRNTEAFFGQGTRLTVV.

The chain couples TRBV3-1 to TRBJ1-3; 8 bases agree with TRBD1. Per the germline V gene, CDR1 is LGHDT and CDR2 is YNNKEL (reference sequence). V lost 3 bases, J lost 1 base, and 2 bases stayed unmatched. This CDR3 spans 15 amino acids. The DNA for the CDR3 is TGTGCCAGCAGCCACAGGACAGGGTCTGGAAACACCATATATTTT. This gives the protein CASSHRTGSGNTIYF.

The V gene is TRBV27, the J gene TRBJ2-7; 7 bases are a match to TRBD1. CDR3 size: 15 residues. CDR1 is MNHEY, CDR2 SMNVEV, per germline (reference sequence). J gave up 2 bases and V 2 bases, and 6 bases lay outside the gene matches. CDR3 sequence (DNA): TGTGCCAGCAGTTTACGGACAGGACAACCCTACGAGCAGTACTTC. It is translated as CASSLRTGQPYEQYF.

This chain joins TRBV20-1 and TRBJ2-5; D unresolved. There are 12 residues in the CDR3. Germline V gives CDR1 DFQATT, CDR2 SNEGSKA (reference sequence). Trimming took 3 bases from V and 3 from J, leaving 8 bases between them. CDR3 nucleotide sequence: TGCAGTGCTAGTATCTGGGAAGAGACCCAGTACTTC. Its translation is CSASIWEETQYF.